This TCR beta chain is from a study of regulatory T cells in long-lasting Graves disease. Regarding time point: newly diagnosed GD, antithyroid drugs for less than 3 months. After RNA was extracted from PBMCs, the TCR library was made from it. Arm-PCR with iRepertoire HTBI primers amplified the CDR3 regions for these TCR beta libraries. Each CDR3 protein gets one entry after TCRdb re-called the multiplex PCR reads with MiXCR. Here the sample spans 400,000 to 500,000 distinct CDR3 sequences, approximately 15% being singletons. This clonotype came up many times. Its antigen is still unknown. This CDR3 comprises 17 residues. Trimming removed 8 bases from V and 6 bases from J; junction bases left unmatched: 20. The germline V gene has CDR1 MDHEN and CDR2 SYDVKM. Study-wide results and limits: Persistent Graves' patients showed less TCR diversity than newly diagnosed patients showed.

These data were also reused for a study on T cells in Graves' hyperthyroidism and ophthalmopathy.

The sequence derives from a woman aged 50 to 60 with Graves disease. The source was peripheral blood mononuclear cells (PBMCs), collected at new diagnosis, from a patient treated with antithyroid drugs. The chain employs TRBV28 and TRBJ2-7; 9 bases line up with TRBD2. CDR3 sequence: CASQAPGGAQREAEQYF. CDR3 bases: TGTGCCAGCCAGGCACCGGGGGGGGCCCAGCGGGAGGCCGAGCAGTACTTC.